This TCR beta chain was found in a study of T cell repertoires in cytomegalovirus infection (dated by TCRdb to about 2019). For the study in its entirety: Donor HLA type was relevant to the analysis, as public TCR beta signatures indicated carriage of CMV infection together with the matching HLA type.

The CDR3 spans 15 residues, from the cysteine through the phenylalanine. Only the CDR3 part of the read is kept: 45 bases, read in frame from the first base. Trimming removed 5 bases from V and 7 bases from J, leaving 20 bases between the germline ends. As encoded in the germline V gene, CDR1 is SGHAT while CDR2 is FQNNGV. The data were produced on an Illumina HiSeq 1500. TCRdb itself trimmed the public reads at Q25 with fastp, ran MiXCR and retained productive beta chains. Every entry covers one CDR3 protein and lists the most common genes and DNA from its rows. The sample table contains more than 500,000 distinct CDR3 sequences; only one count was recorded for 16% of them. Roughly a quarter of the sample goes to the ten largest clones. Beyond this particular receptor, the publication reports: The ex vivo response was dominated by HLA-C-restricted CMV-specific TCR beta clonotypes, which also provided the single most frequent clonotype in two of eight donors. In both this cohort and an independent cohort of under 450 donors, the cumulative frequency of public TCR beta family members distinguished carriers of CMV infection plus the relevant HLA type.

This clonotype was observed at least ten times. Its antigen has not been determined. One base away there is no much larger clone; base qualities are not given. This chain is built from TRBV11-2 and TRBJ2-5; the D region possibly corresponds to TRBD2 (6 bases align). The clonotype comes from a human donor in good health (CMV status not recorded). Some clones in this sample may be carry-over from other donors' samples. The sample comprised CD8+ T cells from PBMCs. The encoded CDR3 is CASSPRGGMGVTQYF. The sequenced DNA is TGTGCCAGCAGCCCCCGAGGAGGGATGGGAGTGACCCAGTACTTC.